These 32 T cell receptor beta chains were sequenced from one sample in a study of T cell changes during pregnancy in multiple sclerosis. Only in-frame clones appear in the TCRdb table, and some are missing; sequencing was by immunoSEQ multiplex PCR. The sample lists 45,000 to 50,000 clones; 75% to 95% were seen once. The sample in question was CD8+ T cells from peripheral blood mononuclear cells, obtained after pregnancy. These receptors were obtained from a female donor with multiple sclerosis, enrolled in a pregnancy study.

This sequence joins TRBV2 and TRBJ1-2; 10 bases are a match to TRBD1. In germline, CDR1 is SNHLY, CDR2 FYNNEI. Trimming at V came to 4 bases and at J to 2 bases, leaving 4 bases not matched to a gene. This CDR3 is 15 amino acids long. The CDR3 bases are TGTGCCAGCAGTGGACAGGGGGCTTCAAACTATGGCTACACCTTC. It encodes CASSGQGASNYGYTF.

This clone was found once. This chain connects TRBV30 to TRBJ2-3; the match to TRBD1 covers 8 bases. With 1 base clipped from V and 6 bases from J, the junction kept 9 bases outside the gene matches. Per the germline V gene, CDR1 is GTSNPN and CDR2 is SVGIG (reference sequence). This CDR3 has 15 residues. CDR3 DNA: TGTGCCTGGAGTGAAGCAGGGGGCAGCTTGGATACGCAGTATTTT. This sequence encodes CAWSEAGGSLDTQYF.

The CDR3 DNA is TGTGCCAGCAGTTACTCGATCCGAGGTGAACTGTTTTTT. Translating it yields CASSYSIRGELFF. J is TRBJ1-4 and V is TRBV6-5; D gene ambiguous. The germline gives CDR1 MNHEY, CDR2 SVGAGI. The CDR3 is made up of 13 amino acids. V was pared by 0 bases and J by 12 bases, with 11 bases between.

The chain is built from TRBV7-6 and TRBJ2-7; 7 bases match TRBD1. The CDR3 extends over 14 amino acids. The trim removed 5 bases at V and 2 bases at J, leaving 6 bases unmatched. CDR1 and CDR2 (germline): SGHVS, FNYEAQ. CDR3 nucleotide sequence: TGTGCCAGCAGCCAAGGGGGACAGACCTACGAGCAGTACTTC. Its protein product is CASSQGGQTYEQYF.

V is TRBV11-3 and J is TRBJ2-3; 7 bases are a match to TRBD2. Trimming took 4 bases from V and 4 from J; bases not matched to a gene: 8. Germline V lookup: CDR1 SGHNT, CDR2 YENEEA. The CDR3 runs to 15 residues. The CDR3 DNA reads as TGTGCCAGCAGCTCGCGGGAGACGACCTCAGATACGCAGTATTTT. This gives the protein CASSSRETTSDTQYF.

CDR3 nucleotide sequence: TGCGCCAGCAGCTTGGCACTAGCGGGAGGCCCTAGCTCCTACAATGAGCAGTTCTTC. This codes for CASSLALAGGPSSYNEQFF. The rearrangement joins TRBV5-1 to TRBJ2-1; the match to TRBD2 covers 12 bases. The length of the CDR3 is 19 residues. The junction had 7 bases not matched to a gene; V was cut back by 0 bases and J by 0 bases. The germline V gene encodes CDR1 SGHRS and CDR2 YFSETQ.

The chain has TRBV7-9 and TRBJ1-2; weak D call: TRBD1 (5 bases). The CDR3 spans 13 residues. V lost 4 bases and J 6 bases, leaving 12 bases between the germline ends. Per the germline V gene, CDR1 is SEHNR and CDR2 is FQNEAQ (reference sequence). The CDR3 sequence: CASSWWQGHGYTF. CDR3 DNA: TGTGCCAGCAGCTGGTGGCAGGGCCATGGCTACACCTTC.

This clone was recorded only once. CDR3 sequence reads: CASIPIGQHDNEQFF. The CDR3 DNA follows: TGTGCCAGCATCCCCATTGGACAGCACGACAATGAGCAGTTCTTC. The V and J genes are TRBV27 and TRBJ2-1, with D possibly TRBD1 on 6 matching bases. Germline V gene lookup returns CDR1 MNHEY and CDR2 SMNVEV (reference sequence). V was clipped by 7 bases and J by 5 bases, with 18 bases between them. The CDR3 is 15 amino acids.

V usage is TRBV10-1 and J usage is TRBJ1-5; D is ambiguous. This CDR3 is built from 15 residues. Germline V gene lookup returns CDR1 WNHNN and CDR2 SYGVQD (reference sequence). Trimming stripped 0 bases from V and 5 bases from J, with 11 bases between. The CDR3, as DNA: TGCGCCAGCAGTGAGTCGATTGGGCCGCATCAGCCCCAGCATTTT. Amino acids: CASSESIGPHQPQHF.

The chain couples TRBV4-1 to TRBJ1-4; 7 nucleotides line up with TRBD1. Germline assignment: CDR1 MGHRA and CDR2 YSYEKL. V gave up 4 bases and J gave up 8 bases; unmatched junction bases: 10. The CDR3 has 15 amino acids. CDR3 residues: CASSRIGQDPEKLFF. The CDR3 nucleotides read TGCGCCAGCAGCCGTATAGGACAGGACCCAGAAAAACTGTTTTTT.

CDR3 nucleotides: TGTGCCAGCAGTGGCGGTAAGATTGGAAACACCATATATTTT. Translation gives CASSGGKIGNTIYF. The rearrangement links TRBV2 to TRBJ1-3; no reliable D call. This CDR3 is 14 amino acids long. Germline assignment: CDR1 SNHLY and CDR2 FYNNEI. Trimming removed 4 bases from V and 3 bases from J, with 10 bases in between.

The chain links TRBV18 to TRBJ1-2; tentatively, D is TRBD1 (5 bases). Germline assignment: CDR1 KGHSH and CDR2 LQKENI. With 2 bases removed from V and 1 base from J, the gap between germline ends came to 17 bases. The CDR3 covers 17 residues. This CDR3 reads CASSPKEGPNFNYGYTF. In nucleotides, the CDR3 is TGTGCCAGCTCACCAAAGGAGGGGCCCAATTTTAACTATGGCTACACCTTC.

This clone showed up just once. The CDR3 protein is CASRPSVQYNSPLHF. In DNA form, the CDR3 reads TGTGCCAGCAGGCCCTCTGTACAGTACAATTCACCCCTCCACTTT. The rearrangement uses TRBV2 and TRBJ1-6, with no clear D. The CDR3 has 15 amino acids. Per the germline V gene, CDR1 is SNHLY and CDR2 is FYNNEI. V was trimmed by 6 bases and J by 7 bases, leaving 16 bases between them.

The rearrangement uses TRBV2 and TRBJ2-3; 11 bases are a match to TRBD1. Germline lookup yields CDR1 SNHLY and CDR2 FYNNEI. With V trimmed by 8 bases and J by 4 bases, 5 bases remained unmatched. The CDR3 runs to 14 residues. CDR3 coding DNA: TGTGCCAGCCCTGGACAGGGGGCTGCAGATACGCAGTATTTT. It specifies CASPGQGAADTQYF.

V is TRBV6-6 and J is TRBJ2-3, with TRBD1 as a possible D gene (5 bases). The CDR3 totals 15 residues. The V and J ends lost 5 bases and 3 bases respectively, with 15 bases between them. CDR1 is MNHNY and CDR2 is SVGAGI in the germline V gene (reference sequence). CDR3 protein: CASSGAGDPTDTQYF. CDR3 coding DNA: TGTGCCAGCAGTGGGGCTGGAGATCCAACAGATACGCAGTATTTT.

This chain connects TRBV5-1 to TRBJ2-6; 7 bases fit TRBD1. This CDR3 has 15 amino acids. Trimming removed 4 bases from V and 2 bases from J; junction bases left unmatched: 3. The germline V gene has CDR1 SGHRS and CDR2 YFSETQ. The CDR3 loop is CASSHRGAGANVLTF. Written as DNA, the CDR3 is TGCGCCAGCAGCCACAGGGGTGCTGGGGCCAACGTCCTGACTTTC. The full variable domain, with the rest looked up from reference TRBV5-1 and TRBJ2-6, is KAGVTQTPRYLIKTRGQQVTLSCSPISGHRSVSWYQQTPGQGLQFLFEYFSETQRNKGNFPGRFSGRQFSNSRSEMNVSTLELGDSALYLCASSHRGAGANVLTFGAGSRLTVL.

V gene TRBV7-9 combines with J gene TRBJ2-7; TRBD2 matches at 9 bases. The CDR3 sequence is 15 residues long. Germline CDR1 and CDR2: SEHNR and FQNEAQ (reference sequence). J lost 2 bases, V lost 5 bases, and 7 bases had no gene match. The CDR3 region is CASSPTTSGTYEQYF. Here the CDR3 DNA reads TGTGCCAGCAGCCCGACGACTAGCGGAACCTACGAGCAGTACTTC.

This rearrangement joins TRBV11-2 to TRBJ1-6; possible D gene TRBD1, 5 bases. The CDR3 runs to 14 residues. V was trimmed by 3 bases and J by 9 bases, leaving 12 bases between them. Per germline, CDR1 SGHAT and CDR2 FQNNGV. The CDR3 sequence is CASSLGGGRSPLHF. CDR3 nucleotide sequence: TGTGCCAGCAGCTTGGGGGGGGGACGTTCACCCCTCCACTTT.

As DNA, the CDR3 is TGTGCCAGCAGCTGTCGTGATGGTCCAGCGGGAGTGTCGGGAGATACGCAGTATTTT. Residues: CASSCRDGPAGVSGDTQYF. The chain joins TRBV11-3 to TRBJ2-3, with TRBD2 identical over 8 bases. Per germline, CDR1 SGHNT and CDR2 YENEEA. This CDR3 comprises 19 residues. Germline trimming cut 4 bases from V and 5 bases from J; bases unmatched to any gene: 20.

The chain employs TRBV6-8 and TRBJ1-5, with a possible D match to TRBD1 (5 bases). The V end was cut by 2 bases, the J end by 11 bases, with 25 bases between. The CDR3 runs to 17 residues. CDR1 is MNHGY, CDR2 SAAAGT, per germline. CDR3: CASSYPYGRVGQSAQHF. The CDR3 nucleotides are TGTGCCAGCAGTTACCCTTATGGAAGGGTAGGACAATCAGCCCAGCATTTT.

The CDR3 reads CASSEFPGLSSGNTIYF. The DNA for the CDR3 is TGTGCCAGCAGTGAATTCCCAGGGCTGAGCTCTGGAAACACCATATATTTT. The V and J genes are TRBV6-1 and TRBJ1-3; D is possibly TRBD1 (5 bases). Trimming stripped 2 bases from V and 0 bases from J, with 14 bases between. The CDR3 is 17 amino acids. CDR1 is MNHNS, CDR2 SASEGT, per germline.

The V gene is TRBV4-1, the J gene TRBJ2-3; 11 bases line up with TRBD2. In germline, CDR1 is MGHRA, CDR2 YSYEKL. The V segment lost 1 base and the J segment 4 bases; nucleotides outside the gene matches: 7. This CDR3 contains 17 residues. The DNA of the CDR3 is TGCGCCAGCAGCCAAGGAACTAGCGGGGGTAGGCCAGATACGCAGTATTTT. It codes for CASSQGTSGGRPDTQYF.

V gene TRBV4-1 combines with J gene TRBJ2-2; TRBD1 is a possible D gene (6 bases). The CDR3 is 14 residues long. Per the germline V gene, CDR1 is MGHRA and CDR2 is YSYEKL. The V gene lost 3 bases and the J gene lost 3 bases, with 8 bases spanning the gap. In nucleotides, the CDR3 is TGCGCCAGCAGCCAGGGGGCGGACACCGGGGAGCTGTTTTTT. Translation gives CASSQGADTGELFF.

The gene calls are TRBV4-3 and TRBJ2-7, with TRBD1 matching over 10 bases. In germline, CDR1 is LGHNA, CDR2 YSLEER. The CDR3 loop spans 17 amino acids. Trimming cost V 3 bases and J 2 bases; bases outside gene matches: 10. The CDR3 DNA reads TGCGCCAGCAGCCATTCCGGAGGGGACAGGGGCCCCTACGAGCAGTACTTC. Protein sequence: CASSHSGGDRGPYEQYF.

CDR3 coding DNA: TGTGCCAGCAGTTACTACACAGGGGCAACTAATGAAAAACTGTTTTTT. It yields the protein CASSYYTGATNEKLFF. V usage is TRBV6-5 and J usage is TRBJ1-4; 7 bases line up with TRBD1. The CDR3 consists of 16 residues. Losses at the gene ends were 1 base for V and 0 bases for J; bases not matched to a gene: 2. Germline V gene data show CDR1 as MNHEY and CDR2 as SVGAGI.

The chain links TRBV2 to TRBJ2-5, with D tentatively TRBD2 (6 bases). This CDR3 is 16 amino acids long. Trimming cost V 0 bases and J 5 bases, with 16 bases left between them. Germline-derived CDR1 and CDR2 are SNHLY and FYNNEI. CDR3 in DNA: TGTGCCAGCAGTGAAGCGGGGGGTAGAGGAACGGAGACCCAGTACTTC. It codes for CASSEAGGRGTETQYF.

Written as DNA, the CDR3 is TGTGCCAGCAGTGCCTTGGGGAGCGGATACGAGCAGTACTTC. Its translation: CASSALGSGYEQYF. The chain couples TRBV6-1 to TRBJ2-7, with D perhaps TRBD2 (5 bases). Germline V lookup: CDR1 MNHNS, CDR2 SASEGT. CDR3 size: 14 residues. V lost 4 bases and J 4 bases, leaving 14 bases between the germline ends.

The J gene is TRBJ1-1, the V gene TRBV27, with D possibly TRBD1 on 6 matching bases. V dropped 5 bases and J dropped 6 bases, with 13 bases sitting between them. The CDR3 is 13 amino acids. CDR1 is MNHEY and CDR2 is SMNVEV in the germline V gene (reference sequence). CDR3 nucleotide sequence: TGTGCCAGCAGTCCCGCGGGGGGCCCTGAAGCTTTCTTT. Translation: CASSPAGGPEAFF.

This clone appeared once. The rearrangement joins TRBV11-2 to TRBJ2-1; maybe TRBD2 (5 bases). V lost 3 bases to trimming and J lost 0 bases, with 18 bases between them. The germline CDR1 and CDR2 sequences are SGHAT and FQNNGV. The CDR3 has 18 amino acids. The CDR3 DNA reads TGTGCCAGCAGCTTGTACTATAGCGCTGCTGGCTCCTACAATGAGCAGTTCTTC. Translating gives CASSLYYSAAGSYNEQFF.

This clone was counted once. The chain links TRBV5-4 to TRBJ2-3, with 12 bases fitting TRBD1. Trimming cost V 2 bases and J 5 bases; bases outside gene matches: 9. The CDR3 loop spans 17 amino acids. Germline CDR1 is SGHNT and CDR2 is YYREEE (reference sequence). In nucleotides, the CDR3 is TGTGCCAGCAGCTTCATGGGACAGGGGGCTGGGAGAGATACGCAGTATTTT. Protein product: CASSFMGQGAGRDTQYF.

The rearrangement uses TRBV11-1 and TRBJ2-7; TRBD1 agrees at 9 bases. Germline assignment: CDR1 SGHAT and CDR2 FQDESV (reference sequence). This CDR3 region has 14 residues. The ends lost 1 base at V and 4 bases at J; junction bases unmatched: 2. CDR3 protein: CASSLGQGVYEQYF. CDR3 DNA sequence: TGTGCCAGCAGCTTAGGACAGGGGGTGTACGAGCAGTACTTC.

This clone has a single count. The V call is TRBV10-1, the J call TRBJ2-7; 8 nucleotides align to TRBD2. Per germline, CDR1 WNHNN and CDR2 SYGVQD (reference sequence). With 2 bases clipped from V and 1 base from J, the junction kept 1 base outside the gene matches. There are 14 residues in the CDR3. The CDR3 loop is CASSETSGSYEQYF. The CDR3 DNA reads as TGCGCCAGCAGTGAGACTAGCGGATCCTACGAGCAGTACTTC.